Given below is one T cell receptor beta chain in context. Its antigen is unknown. Unmatched junction bases numbered 6, after V lost 4 bases and J lost 6 bases. The CDR3 runs to 15 residues. Germline V gene sequence: CDR1 MGHDK, CDR2 SYGVNS. 13 Jbeta primers and 60 Vbeta primers were used for the PCR. The assay was immunoSEQ multiplex PCR, and TCRdb's table has in-frame clones only and misses some. Recorded for this sample: about 64,000 clones. These data are taken from a study of cytomegalovirus exposure and HLA in healthy donors. Study-level findings and limits: Cytomegalovirus association was assigned to around 150 TCR beta chains. Presence/absence analyses supposed approximately even sequencing depth among donors.

The sequenced material came from PBMCs. This receptor was identified in a woman between 18 and 29 years old in good health and CMV-seronegative. This sequence joins TRBV25-1 and TRBJ2-2; TRBD1 aligns across 9 bases. DNA for the CDR3: TGTGCCAGCAGTGGAGGGACAGGGATTCCCGGGGAGCTGTTTTTT. It codes for CASSGGTGIPGELFF. Together with reference TRBV25-1 and TRBJ2-2, the CDR3 gives the full variable domain: EADIYQTPRYLVIGTGKKITLECSQTMGHDKMYWYQQDPGMELHLIHYSYGVNSTEKGDLSSESTVSRIRTEHFPLTLESARPSHTSQYLCASSGGTGIPGELFFGEGSRLTVL.